These 32 T cell receptor beta chains were all obtained from the same sample, sequenced in a study of CD8 T cells in Susac syndrome. Reverse transcription of roughly 0.45 to 1 ug RNA was performed with random hexamers. TCRdb itself ran the immunoSEQ multiplex PCR reads through MiXCR, one entry per CDR3 protein. The sample shows around 220,000 distinct CDR3 sequences, approximately 90% of them seen only once. Material for sequencing was CD8+ T cells from PBMCs. The source of these receptors is a human donor with multiple sclerosis.

J is TRBJ1-2 and V is TRBV29-1; no reliable D call. Per germline, CDR1 SQVTM and CDR2 ANQGSEA. The ends were cut back, 4 bases at V and 5 bases at J, with 17 bases in the middle. The CDR3 has 14 residues. The CDR3 loop is CSVGTDTPWYGYTF. The CDR3 nucleotides are TGCAGCGTTGGTACCGACACCCCTTGGTATGGCTACACCTTC.

The genes are TRBV3-1 and TRBJ2-1, with D perhaps assigned TRBD1 or TRBD2 (5 bases each). The CDR3 has 18 residues. The germline V and J ends were trimmed by 0 bases and 7 bases, with 22 bases remaining between them. Germline assignment: CDR1 LGHDT and CDR2 YNNKEL (reference sequence). The CDR3 nucleotides are TGTGCCAGCAGCCAAGATTCCGGGCCGGGGACCGGGATAAATGAGCAGTTCTTC. Translating gives CASSQDSGPGTGINEQFF.

The V and J genes are TRBV7-2 and TRBJ2-7, with TRBD2 identical over 14 bases. The length of the CDR3 is 15 residues. The J segment lost 2 bases and the V segment lost 5 bases, leaving 2 bases of the junction unmatched. Germline V gives CDR1 SGHTA, CDR2 FQGNSA. The CDR3 protein is CASSTGLAGAYEQYF. The CDR3 DNA follows: TGTGCCAGCAGCACGGGACTAGCGGGAGCCTACGAGCAGTACTTC.

The rearrangement joins TRBV3-1 to TRBJ1-2; D not resolved. CDR3 size: 13 residues. Trimming pared 3 bases from V and 8 bases from J, leaving 13 bases between. Germline lookup yields CDR1 LGHDT and CDR2 YNNKEL (reference sequence). In DNA form, the CDR3 reads TGTGCCAGCAGCCATTATCTTACGGCCGGCTACACCTTC. Encoded protein: CASSHYLTAGYTF. The full variable domain, completed using reference TRBV3-1 and TRBJ1-2, is DTAVSQTPKYLVTQMGNDKSIKCEQNLGHDTMYWYKQDSKKFLKIMFSYNNKELIINETVPNRFSPKSPDKAHLNLHINSLELGDSAVYFCASSHYLTAGYTFGSGTRLTVV.

V and J are TRBV4-2 and TRBJ2-3; a weak D match, TRBD2 (6 bases). CDR3 length: 16 amino acids. V lost 0 bases and J lost 5, with 15 bases in between. CDR1 and CDR2 (germline): LGHNA, YNFKEQ. CDR3 protein: CASSQERRGWGDTQYF. The DNA for the CDR3 is TGTGCCAGCAGCCAAGAGAGGAGGGGTTGGGGAGATACGCAGTATTTT.

The chain carries TRBV29-1 and TRBJ2-1; a possible D gene is TRBD2 (5 bases). Trimming removed 7 bases from V and 8 bases from J, with 12 bases in between. The germline V gene has CDR1 SQVTM and CDR2 ANQGSEA. This CDR3 comprises 11 residues. The CDR3 protein is CSAYEEDEQFF. The CDR3, as DNA: TGCAGCGCTTACGAGGAGGATGAGCAGTTCTTC.

This clonotype showed up just once. The chain employs TRBV5-1 and TRBJ1-2, with TRBD1 identical over 10 bases. This CDR3 has 16 amino acids. J was trimmed by 0 bases and V by 0 bases; bases with no gene match: 2. The V gene's germline CDR1 is SGHRS and CDR2 YFSETQ. The CDR3 protein is CASSLATGGSNYGYTF. In DNA, the CDR3 is TGCGCCAGCAGCTTGGCGACAGGGGGCTCTAACTATGGCTACACCTTC.

In this sample, this clonotype turned up once. CDR3 amino acids: CASSPVSGRVGYTF. The DNA of the CDR3 is TGTGCCAGCAGCCCGGTTTCGGGCCGCGTTGGCTACACCTTC. J is TRBJ1-2 and V is TRBV7-9; D is undetermined. Germline values: CDR1 SEHNR, CDR2 FQNEAQ (reference sequence). V dropped 5 bases and J dropped 7 bases, with 17 bases sitting between them. CDR3 length: 14 residues.

This clonotype has just one count. The rearrangement joins TRBV4-3 to TRBJ1-1; D gene ambiguous. Looked up from germline, CDR1 is LGHNA and CDR2 is YSLEER. The CDR3 is 15 amino acids. Trimming shortened V by 3 bases and J by 0 bases, and 11 bases separated the two germline ends. CDR3 nucleotide sequence: TGCGCCAGCAGCCAGGGTCGGAGGATGAACACTGAAGCTTTCTTT. The encoded protein is CASSQGRRMNTEAFF.

The chain has TRBV11-2 and TRBJ2-7; TRBD1 agrees at 7 bases. The V and J ends lost 3 bases and 3 bases, in that order; junction bases with no gene match: 2. Germline assignment: CDR1 SGHAT and CDR2 FQNNGV. The CDR3 covers 13 residues. This CDR3 reads CASSFHRGYEQYF. In nucleotides, the CDR3 is TGTGCCAGCAGCTTTCACAGGGGCTACGAGCAGTACTTC.

The chain employs TRBV5-6 and TRBJ2-1; 13 bases match TRBD2. Germline V CDR1 and CDR2: SGHDT, YYEEEE. The J segment lost 9 bases and the V segment lost 2 bases, leaving 5 bases of the junction unmatched. The length of the CDR3 is 15 residues. As DNA, the CDR3 is TGTGCCAGCAGCTTTGGACTAGCGGGAGTAGGTGAGCAGTTCTTC. This encodes CASSFGLAGVGEQFF. The full variable domain, its missing parts supplied by reference TRBV5-6 and TRBJ2-1, is DAGVTQSPTHLIKTRGQQVTLRCSPKSGHDTVSWYQQALGQGPQFIFQYYEEEERQRGNFPDRFSGHQFPNYSSELNVNALLLGDSALYLCASSFGLAGVGEQFFGPGTRLTVL.

This clonotype was found once. The chain uses TRBV23-1 and TRBJ1-2, with D hard to call. TRBV23-1 is reported as an ORF; its role is uncertain. This CDR3 has 20 residues. Trimming pared 4 bases from V and 0 bases from J, leaving 27 bases between. CDR3 protein: CASSLGIGPREHRANYGYTF. The CDR3 DNA reads as TGCGCCAGCAGTCTGGGGATAGGGCCACGGGAGCATAGGGCTAACTATGGCTACACCTTC.

This chain connects TRBV4-3 to TRBJ2-2; 12 bases fit TRBD2. Per germline, CDR1 LGHNA and CDR2 YSLEER. This CDR3 has 18 amino acids. The V segment lost 3 bases and the J segment 7 bases; nucleotides outside the gene matches: 12. The CDR3 nucleotides read TGCGCCAGCAGCCATGAAGGGAGCCTAGCGGGAGGGGACGGGGAGCTGTTTTTT. This gives the protein CASSHEGSLAGGDGELFF.

The chain carries TRBV4-1 and TRBJ2-7, with 8 bases matching TRBD2. Germline V gene sequence: CDR1 MGHRA, CDR2 YSYEKL. The CDR3 has 15 amino acids. V was clipped by 6 bases and J by 3 bases; unmatched bases: 10. The CDR3 sequence: CASRRTSGSHYEQYF. Here the CDR3 DNA reads TGCGCCAGCAGGCGTACGAGCGGGAGTCACTACGAGCAGTACTTC.

This clonotype was seen only once. J is TRBJ2-1 and V is TRBV9; tentative D call: TRBD1 (6 bases). V dropped 7 bases and J dropped 9 bases, with 20 bases sitting between them. This CDR3 has 14 residues. CDR1 is SGDLS and CDR2 is YYNGEE in the germline V gene. The CDR3 DNA reads as TGTGCCAGCTTCCCGTCCGGGGAACAGGGTGAGCAGTTCTTC. It translates to CASFPSGEQGEQFF.

This chain links TRBV5-4 with TRBJ2-2; tentative D call: TRBD1 (6 bases). Trimming removed 2 bases at V and 4 bases at J, with 12 bases between. Per the germline V gene, CDR1 is SGHNT and CDR2 is YYREEE (reference sequence). The CDR3 extends over 15 amino acids. CDR3 sequence (DNA): TGTGCCAGCAGCTTTAACAGGGTTTCCACCGGGGAGCTGTTTTTT. This translates into CASSFNRVSTGELFF.

J is TRBJ2-4 and V is TRBV28; TRBD2 matches 7 bases. The CDR3 is 15 amino acids. Germline V lookup: CDR1 MDHEN, CDR2 SYDVKM. The junction had 11 bases not matched to a gene; V was cut back by 4 bases and J by 8 bases. Here the CDR3 DNA reads TGTGCCAGCAGTTCACTAGGACTAGGGTCGGACATTCAGTACTTC. The encoded protein is CASSSLGLGSDIQYF.

The CDR3: CATSRDRTSSYEQYF. The CDR3 DNA sequence: TGTGCCACCAGCAGAGATCGCACCAGCTCCTACGAGCAGTACTTC. The chain combines TRBV15 with TRBJ2-7; D is uncertain. This CDR3 contains 15 residues. The germline V gene has CDR1 LNHNV and CDR2 YYDKDF (reference sequence). V gave up 0 bases and J gave up 0 bases, with 9 bases separating them.

The rearrangement uses TRBV6-5 and TRBJ2-2, with TRBD2 matching 8 bases. The J segment lost 7 bases and the V segment lost 0 bases, leaving 13 bases of the junction unmatched. The CDR3 runs to 18 residues. CDR1 MNHEY and CDR2 SVGAGI come from the germline V gene. This CDR3 is CASSYSMVREDRGGELFF. The CDR3 DNA reads TGTGCCAGCAGTTACTCGATGGTGCGGGAGGACCGGGGCGGGGAGCTGTTTTTT.

V and J are TRBV10-2 and TRBJ1-2; D uncertain. There are 13 residues in the CDR3. Deletions cut 4 bases from V and 8 bases from J, with 14 bases between. Germline lookup yields CDR1 WSHSY and CDR2 SAAADI. CDR3 DNA sequence: TGCGCCAGCAGTGGGGATTCCCCCGGGGGCTACACCTTC. It yields the protein CASSGDSPGGYTF.

Here the CDR3 DNA reads TGTGCCAGCAGTGAATCGGCAGGGAAAGATACGCAGTATTTT. Translating gives CASSESAGKDTQYF. The V call is TRBV2, the J call TRBJ2-3; D is perhaps TRBD1 (5 bases). The germline V and J ends were trimmed by 2 bases and 5 bases, with 11 bases remaining between them. This CDR3 is built from 14 residues. Germline assignment: CDR1 SNHLY and CDR2 FYNNEI.

The chain is built from TRBV20-1 and TRBJ2-7, with 10 bases lining up with TRBD1. CDR1 is DFQATT and CDR2 is SNEGSKA in the germline V gene (reference sequence). The CDR3 totals 14 residues. V was pared by 3 bases and J by 6 bases, with 8 bases of the junction left unmatched. CDR3 protein: CSASFDRGQVEQYF. As DNA, the CDR3 is TGCAGTGCTAGTTTTGACAGGGGGCAGGTCGAGCAGTACTTC.

This chain uses TRBV7-9 with TRBJ2-3, with TRBD2 matching 9 bases. The junction had 14 bases not matched to a gene; V was cut back by 2 bases and J by 5 bases. Germline CDR1 and CDR2: SEHNR and FQNEAQ (reference sequence). CDR3 length equals 18 residues. The CDR3 bases are TGTGCCAGCAGCTTACCCCTGTTGGTAGCGGGAGCTGAAGATACGCAGTATTTT. Translating it yields CASSLPLLVAGAEDTQYF.

The rearrangement links TRBV11-2 to TRBJ2-1; possible D gene TRBD2, 5 bases. CDR3 length equals 14 residues. V was pared by 3 bases and J by 5 bases, with 11 bases between. Germline V CDR1 and CDR2: SGHAT, FQNNGV. The CDR3 DNA is TGTGCCAGCAGCTTTATGCCCGGGGACAATGAGCAGTTCTTC. Its protein product is CASSFMPGDNEQFF.

The J gene is TRBJ1-1, the V gene TRBV20-1; D is uncertain. Trimming pared 0 bases from V and 5 bases from J, leaving 10 bases between. The CDR3 covers 13 residues. Germline CDR1 is DFQATT and CDR2 is SNEGSKA (reference sequence). The chain's CDR3 is CSARDLYATEAFF. The CDR3 nucleotides read TGCAGTGCTAGAGATTTATACGCAACTGAAGCTTTCTTT.

This chain connects TRBV30 to TRBJ2-3, with D tentatively TRBD2 (7 bases). CDR3 length: 13 residues. CDR1 GTSNPN and CDR2 SVGIG come from the germline V gene (reference sequence). Deletions cut 8 bases from V and 2 bases from J, with 14 bases between. This chain's CDR3 is CAVSGGHTDTQYF. CDR3 nucleotides: TGTGCCGTTTCCGGGGGGCACACAGATACGCAGTATTTT.

The chain carries TRBV29-1 and TRBJ2-1; 8 bases are shared with TRBD1. V lost 7 bases to trimming and J lost 0 bases; unmatched junction nucleotides: 8. This CDR3 comprises 15 residues. Germline V lookup: CDR1 SQVTM, CDR2 ANQGSEA. CDR3 in amino acids: CSAETGTGSYNEQFF. For the CDR3, the DNA is TGCAGCGCCGAAACGGGGACAGGCTCCTACAATGAGCAGTTCTTC.

Points on this clonotype: The junction shows a germline mismatch at one end, possibly a read error. V usage is TRBV10-3 and J usage is TRBJ1-5; D perhaps matches TRBD1 (6 bases). There are 15 residues in the CDR3. Germline CDR1 ENHRY, CDR2 SYGVKD. CDR3 nucleotides: TGTGCCATCAGTGAGTCTCCGGGACAACGACAGCTCCAGCATTTT. Protein sequence: CAISESPGQRQLQHF.

The CDR3 here is CSVVEGLTGELFF. The DNA for the CDR3 is TGCAGCGTTGTTGAGGGATTAACCGGGGAGCTGTTTTTT. The genes are TRBV29-1 and TRBJ2-2; D may be TRBD2 (5 bases). There are 13 residues in the CDR3. Trimming took 4 bases from V and 5 from J, leaving 11 bases between them. Germline lookup yields CDR1 SQVTM and CDR2 ANQGSEA.

The rearrangement uses TRBV11-2 and TRBJ2-3; no clear D. Germline values: CDR1 SGHAT, CDR2 FQNNGV. This CDR3 comprises 16 residues. The V end was cut by 0 bases, the J end by 1 base, with 11 bases between. This chain's CDR3 is CASSLEYGPGTDTQYF. In DNA, the CDR3 is TGTGCCAGCAGCTTAGAATACGGGCCAGGCACAGATACGCAGTATTTT.

The rearrangement links TRBV13 to TRBJ2-1; 9 nucleotides line up with TRBD2. This CDR3 contains 16 residues. V shed 3 bases and J 4 bases; nucleotides not matched to a gene: 7. CDR1 PRHDT and CDR2 FYEKMQ come from the germline V gene (reference sequence). The CDR3 bases are TGTGCCAGCAGCTTGTCACCTAGCGGGGCTTACAATGAGCAGTTCTTC. Translation: CASSLSPSGAYNEQFF.

In its sample, this clonotype was seen once. The J gene is TRBJ2-1, the V gene TRBV12-3 or TRBV12-4, with D perhaps matching TRBD1 (6 bases). V was shortened by 6 bases and J by 1 base, with 10 bases between the two germline ends. This CDR3 comprises 14 residues. Here the CDR3 DNA reads TGTGCCAGCAGCTCCGACAGGTCCTACAATGAGCAGTTCTTC. Translating it yields CASSSDRSYNEQFF.